This T cell receptor (beta chain) was retrieved from a study of blood T cell repertoires in COVID-19. V lost 0 bases to trimming and J lost 0 bases; unmatched junction nucleotides: 6. Germline assignment: CDR1 MGHRA and CDR2 YSYEKL. The CDR3 sequence is 18 residues long. In the original processing: Estimation of nucleated cell counts was performed using reference gene primer amplification. Sequencing was performed with immunoSEQ multiplex PCR; in TCRdb, only in-frame clones are kept and a portion is missing. The V and J calls and clone size come from that table; D and trimming were worked out from the DNA. This table holds about 140,000 clones, around three quarters found once.

The chain recombines TRBV4-1 with TRBJ2-3; 10 positions match TRBD2. Input material: peripheral blood. The TCR sequence derives from a man aged 50 or older with acute or convalescent COVID-19. For the CDR3, the DNA is TGCGCCAGCAGCCAAGATCCCCTAGCGGGGGCCAGCACAGATACGCAGTATTTT. Translating gives CASSQDPLAGASTDTQYF.